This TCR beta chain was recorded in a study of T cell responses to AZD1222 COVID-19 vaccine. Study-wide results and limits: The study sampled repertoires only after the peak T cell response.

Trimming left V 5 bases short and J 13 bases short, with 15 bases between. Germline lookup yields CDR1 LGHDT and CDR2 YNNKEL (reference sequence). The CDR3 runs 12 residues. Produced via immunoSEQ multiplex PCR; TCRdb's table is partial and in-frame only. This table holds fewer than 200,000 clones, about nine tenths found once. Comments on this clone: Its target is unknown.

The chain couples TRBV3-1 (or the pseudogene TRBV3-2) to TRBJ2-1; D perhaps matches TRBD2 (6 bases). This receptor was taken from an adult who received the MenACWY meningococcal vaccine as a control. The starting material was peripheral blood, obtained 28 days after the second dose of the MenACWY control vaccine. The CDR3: CASSVTGTPQFF. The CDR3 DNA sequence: TGTGCCAGCAGCGTGACCGGGACTCCCCAGTTCTTC.